A single sample gave rise to the 27 T cell receptor beta chains below, sequenced in a study of metastatic and nonmetastatic thyroid tumors. Ahead of thyroid surgery, no patient had received treatment of any kind. TCRdb re-called clones from the PCR reads using MiXCR. The data show 20,000 to 25,000 clones, approximately 15% seen once. The sample consisted of tumor tissue. The source is a female donor with papillary thyroid cancer or a benign thyroid nodule (not recorded which). Some clones in this sample may be carry-over from other donors' samples.

Comment on this clone: An end of the junction differs from the germline gene, which may be a read error. The rearrangement links TRBV11-2 to TRBJ2-1; TRBD2 matches at 12 bases. Germline CDR1 SGHAT, CDR2 FQNNGV. The CDR3 runs 16 residues. The CDR3: CAGSSDPGLAGSLLDF. The CDR3 region has the DNA TGTGCCGGCAGTTCTGACCCCGGACTAGCGGGATCCTTGCTGGACTTC.

This clone turned up a few times. The chain combines TRBV11-2 with TRBJ1-1, with TRBD1 matching 9 bases. The germline gives CDR1 SGHAT, CDR2 FQNNGV. The V gene end was trimmed by 1 base and the J gene end by 3 bases; junction bases not matched to a gene: 12. The CDR3 totals 18 residues. The CDR3 region is CASSLGVGGDRVDTEAFF. In nucleotides, the CDR3 is TGTGCCAGCAGCTTAGGAGTAGGAGGGGACAGGGTCGACACTGAAGCTTTCTTT.

This clone was recorded many times. The chain employs TRBV5-6 and TRBJ2-3; possible D gene TRBD1, 5 bases. CDR1 and CDR2 (germline): SGHDT, YYEEEE. V gave up 4 bases and J gave up 0 bases, with 6 bases separating them. This CDR3 spans 13 amino acids. The CDR3 DNA is TGTGCCAGCAGCCGACAGAGCACAGATACGCAGTATTTT. Its translation: CASSRQSTDTQYF.

This clone showed up just a few times. This sequence may be a read error, since a much larger clone differs from it by one base. This rearrangement joins TRBV10-3 to TRBJ1-2; no definite D call. The CDR3 has 11 residues. Germline-derived CDR1 and CDR2 are ENHRY and SYGVKD. Trimming took off 5 bases at V and 5 bases at J, with 6 bases between the two ends. CDR3 in amino acids: CAISKRYGYTF. The CDR3 nucleotides are TGTGCCATCAGTAAACGTTATGGCTACACCTTC.

This clone was seen at least ten times. The V and J genes are TRBV5-1 and TRBJ1-1; D not certain. The CDR3 has 15 residues. V was cut by 0 bases and J by 0 bases, with 9 bases left in between. Germline values: CDR1 SGHRS, CDR2 YFSETQ. CDR3 bases: TGCGCCAGCAGCTTGGGAGCGGTTTTGAACACTGAAGCTTTCTTT. It encodes CASSLGAVLNTEAFF.

In its sample, this clone ranks as medium-sized. This CDR3 reads CASSSWGITNTGELFF. CDR3 sequence (DNA): TGTGCCAGCAGCTCTTGGGGGATTACGAACACCGGGGAGCTGTTTTTT. The chain employs TRBV7-9 and TRBJ2-2, with D perhaps assigned TRBD1 or TRBD2 (5 bases each). Germline CDR1 and CDR2: SEHNR and FQNEAQ (reference sequence). The length of the CDR3 is 16 residues. Between the trimmed V and J ends, which lost 4 bases and 0 bases, there was a span of 12 bases.

This clone was detected a few times. At one boundary the junction diverges from the germline segment, which might be a read error. The rearrangement joins TRBV2 to TRBJ2-3; 12 bases map to TRBD2. CDR1 is SNHLY, CDR2 FYNNEI, per germline. This CDR3 is 15 amino acids long. The CDR3 DNA reads TGTGCCAGCAGGAGGGGACTAGCGGGCACAGATACGAAGTATTTT. Translating gives CASRRGLAGTDTKYF.

The sample holds many counts of this clone. The chain employs TRBV6-1 and TRBJ2-7, with D uncertain. Germline assignment: CDR1 MNHNS and CDR2 SASEGT. The CDR3 sequence is 14 residues long. Trimming pared 6 bases from V and 4 bases from J, leaving 16 bases between. The CDR3 here is CASRMGLGGYEQYF. CDR3 sequence (DNA): TGTGCCAGCAGAATGGGATTAGGTGGTTACGAGCAGTACTTC.

This clone occurred many times. This chain links TRBV30 with TRBJ2-7, with TRBD2 matching over 8 bases. CDR1 and CDR2 (germline): GTSNPN, SVGIG (reference sequence). V lost 4 bases and J lost 6; bases outside the gene matches: 8. The length of the CDR3 is 13 residues. CDR3 bases: TGTGCCTGGATTAGGGCGGGAGGTAGCGAGCAGTACTTC. Translation gives CAWIRAGGSEQYF.

This clone occurred many times. Other nucleotide sequences in the sample specify the same CDR3. CDR3 in amino acids: CASSLGRGAMYF. In nucleotides, the CDR3 is TGTGCCAGCAGCTTGGGGCGGGGGGCCATGTATTTT. V and J are TRBV5-6 and TRBJ2-3, with TRBD2 identical over 8 bases. The V gene's germline CDR1 is SGHDT and CDR2 YYEEEE. CDR3 length equals 12 residues. With V trimmed by 0 bases and J by 14 bases, 5 bases remained unmatched.

This clone was seen at least ten times. This chain connects TRBV10-3 to TRBJ2-1; 7 bases are shared with TRBD2. In germline, CDR1 is ENHRY, CDR2 SYGVKD. The CDR3 covers 15 residues. Losses at the gene ends were 0 bases for V and 6 bases for J; bases not matched to a gene: 5. The CDR3 DNA reads as TGTGCCATCAGTGAGTCGGCTAGCGGCCTCAATGAGCAGTTCTTC. Translating gives CAISESASGLNEQFF.

This clone is categorized as medium-sized (0.01 to 0.1%). The chain is built from TRBV6-6 and TRBJ2-4; no firm D call. Germline CDR1 is MNHNY and CDR2 is SVGAGI (reference sequence). The CDR3 sequence is 15 residues long. The germline V and J ends were trimmed by 2 bases and 8 bases, with 16 bases remaining between them. The CDR3 region has the DNA TGTGCCAGCAGTTACGCAACTACGGGTGGGGACATTCAGTACTTC. Its protein is CASSYATTGGDIQYF.

The table lists this clone with many counts. The chain uses TRBV7-9 and TRBJ1-1; tentative D call: TRBD1 (5 bases). The V gene lost 5 bases and the J gene lost 6 bases, with 16 bases spanning the gap. The CDR3 extends over 14 amino acids. The germline CDR1 and CDR2 sequences are SEHNR and FQNEAQ (reference sequence). The CDR3 DNA sequence: TGTGCCAGCAGCGCCGATGGGGCCGGGGCTGAAGCTTTCTTT. Amino acid sequence: CASSADGAGAEAFF.

V and J are TRBV28 and TRBJ1-5; D might be TRBD1 (6 bases). There are 15 residues in the CDR3. Germline CDR1 reads MDHEN; CDR2 reads SYDVKM. V lost 6 bases and J 5 bases, leaving 17 bases between the germline ends. The CDR3 is CASSDSTGFDQPQHF. The CDR3 coding sequence is TGTGCCAGCAGCGACTCGACAGGTTTCGATCAGCCCCAGCATTTT.

Only a few counts were recorded for this clone. A read error is possible here, since a much larger clone lies one base away. The chain has TRBV18 and TRBJ2-3; either TRBD1 or TRBD2 may supply D (5 bases each). Germline V CDR1 and CDR2: KGHSH, LQKENI. This CDR3 region has 16 residues. The CDR3 loop reads CASSRLLGASTGTQYF. The DNA for the CDR3 is TGTGCCAGCTCACGTTTGTTAGGGGCTAGCACAGGTACGCAGTATTTT.

This clone is medium-sized in the sample. Other DNA sequences within the sample encode an identical CDR3. The chain combines TRBV6-1 with TRBJ2-3; D is possibly TRBD1 (6 bases). Germline values: CDR1 MNHNS, CDR2 SASEGT. The CDR3 has 16 amino acids. The V end lost 5 bases, the J end lost 2 bases, and 17 bases lay between the germline ends. CDR3 sequence: CASSTPPGQHTDTQYF. The CDR3 coding sequence is TGTGCCAGCAGTACCCCGCCCGGACAGCACACAGATACGCAGTATTTT.

This clone came up a few times. V is TRBV6-1 and J is TRBJ1-2; tentatively, D is TRBD1 (6 bases). The CDR3 contains 15 residues. Germline lookup yields CDR1 MNHNS and CDR2 SASEGT. Trimming removed 1 base from V and 2 bases from J, with 11 bases in between. DNA for the CDR3: TGTGCCAGCAGTGAAGTAATGGGGGCCAACTATGGCTACACCTTC. Its translation: CASSEVMGANYGYTF.

At least ten counts were recorded for this clone. A read error is possible here, since a much larger clone lies one base away. The CDR3 end shows no conserved phenylalanine or tryptophan, and so a read error is likely. The chain employs TRBV18 and TRBJ2-3; 11 bases map to TRBD2. Germline loops: CDR1 KGHSH, CDR2 LQKENI. V lost 5 bases and J lost 2; bases outside the gene matches: 3. The length of the CDR3 is 15 residues. CDR3 coding DNA: TGTGCCAGCTCATTGACTAGCGGGGCCACAGATACGCAGTATTCT. Translated: CASSLTSGATDTQYS.

This clone was seen repeatedly, ten times or more. The chain carries TRBV2 and TRBJ2-1; D unclear. The CDR3 is 10 residues long. Germline V gives CDR1 SNHLY, CDR2 FYNNEI. V lost 5 bases and J 6 bases, leaving 2 bases between the germline ends. CDR3: CASSRNEQFF. In DNA form, the CDR3 reads TGTGCCAGCAGTCGCAATGAGCAGTTCTTC.

This clone was detected a few times. This chain connects TRBV6-1 to TRBJ2-1, with 13 bases aligning to TRBD2. The CDR3 length is 16 residues. The ends lost 5 bases at V and 0 bases at J; junction bases unmatched: 1. Germline V gene data show CDR1 as MNHNS and CDR2 as SASEGT. For the CDR3, the DNA is TGTGCCAGCAGTCGGACTAGCGGGAGCTCCTACAATGAGCAGTTCTTC. This codes for CASSRTSGSSYNEQFF.

This clone was recorded at least ten times. J is TRBJ2-1 and V is TRBV9; 8 positions match TRBD2. The CDR3 spans 16 residues. The ends lost 0 bases at V and 7 bases at J; junction bases unmatched: 9. In germline, CDR1 is SGDLS, CDR2 YYNGEE. The CDR3 DNA is TGTGCCAGCAGCGTAGACGCCACCGGGGGGGCAAATGAGCAGTTCTTC. Translating it yields CASSVDATGGANEQFF.

The V call is TRBV6-1, the J call TRBJ1-1; tentatively, D is TRBD1 (6 bases). Trimming left V 6 bases short and J 6 bases short, with 14 bases between. There are 13 residues in the CDR3. Germline V gene sequence: CDR1 MNHNS, CDR2 SASEGT. The DNA for the CDR3 is TGTGCCAGCAGCCCACAGGGATCGCCTGAAGCTTTCTTT. The encoded protein is CASSPQGSPEAFF.

This clone was seen repeatedly, ten times or more. This CDR3 reads CASSPERLSTDTQYF. For the CDR3, the DNA is TGTGCCAGCTCACCAGAGAGACTGAGCACAGATACGCAGTATTTT. The chain links TRBV18 to TRBJ2-3; D remains unclear. The V end lost 2 bases, the J end lost 0 bases, and 9 bases lay between the germline ends. The CDR3 sequence is 15 residues long. Germline assignment: CDR1 KGHSH and CDR2 LQKENI.

In this sample, this clone turned up many times. V is TRBV10-3 and J is TRBJ2-7, with unresolved D. The CDR3 has 15 residues. Germline-derived CDR1 and CDR2 are ENHRY and SYGVKD. Trimming removed 3 bases at V and 6 bases at J, with 18 bases between. CDR3 in amino acids: CAISELSAGGREQYF. The DNA of the CDR3 is TGTGCCATCAGTGAATTATCGGCAGGTGGGCGCGAGCAGTACTTC.

This clone was found a few times. At one end the junction does not follow the germline gene, possibly because of a read error. The V and J genes are TRBV2 and TRBJ2-7; D not resolved. Germline V gene data show CDR1 as SNHLY and CDR2 as FYNNEI. The CDR3 has 13 amino acids. For the CDR3, the DNA is TGCGCCAGCAGTCACGGGTCAACCTACGAGCGGTACTTC. Encoded protein: CASSHGSTYERYF. The variable domain in full, with the rest retrieved from reference TRBV2 and TRBJ2-7, is EPEVTQTPSHQVTQMGQEVILRCVPISNHLYFYWYRQILGQKVEFLVSFYNNEISEKSEIFDDQFSVERPDGSNFTLKIRSTKLEDSAMYFCASSHGSTYERYFGPGTRLTVT.

This clone showed up many times. V usage is TRBV6-5 and J usage is TRBJ2-7, with 15 bases identical to TRBD2. The germline gives CDR1 MNHEY, CDR2 SVGAGI. With V trimmed by 7 bases and J by 5 bases, 18 bases remained unmatched. This CDR3 region has 19 residues. The CDR3 spells CASTKHRTSGGAERHEQYF. CDR3 coding DNA: TGTGCCAGCACCAAACACCGGACTAGCGGGGGGGCTGAAAGGCACGAGCAGTACTTC.

This clone came up many times. CDR3 amino acids: CASSLDRGIYNEQFF. The DNA of the CDR3 is TGTGCCAGCAGCTTGGACAGGGGGATTTACAATGAGCAGTTCTTC. This chain links TRBV5-4 with TRBJ2-1, with 8 bases matching TRBD1. The CDR3 covers 15 residues. J lost 4 bases, V lost 0 bases, and 3 bases had no gene match. CDR1 and CDR2 from the germline V gene are SGHNT and YYREEE (reference sequence).